This T cell receptor (beta chain) derives from a study of shared clonotypes between healthy human individuals. As defined, naive CD8 cells were CD45RO-negative and positively selected for CCR7, with terminally differentiated effector memory CD45RA+ cells excluded. About this clone: The same CDR3 arises from other DNA sequences in this sample as well.

TCRdb's table, derived via immunoSEQ multiplex PCR, lists solely in-frame clones and lacks some. The table has some 2,100,000 clones, 90% to 95% seen once. Input material: naive CD8+ T cells from PBMCs. The TCR originated in a man aged 18 to 29 in good health. Some clones in this sample may be carry-over from other donors' samples.

CDR3 in amino acids: CASSLYRGTDTQYF. CDR3 sequence (DNA): TGTGCCAGCAGTTTATATAGGGGCACAGATACGCAGTATTTT. J is TRBJ2-3 and V is TRBV28; D is uncertain. V lost 1 base to trimming and J lost 1 base, with 6 bases between them. The CDR3 is 14 amino acids. Germline lookup yields CDR1 MDHEN and CDR2 SYDVKM.